A selection of T cell receptor beta chains follows, all from one sample in a study of blood T cell repertoires in COVID-19. Profiling relied on immunoSEQ multiplex PCR, and the TCRdb table lists in-frame clones only, not all of them. The sample has fewer than 250,000 clones, around 90% seen once. What was sequenced was peripheral blood. The receptor source for this set is a man aged 55 to 70 who had recovered from COVID-19. The CDR3 runs from the conserved cysteine through the conserved F or W. Fields, in order: D gene, clone size, V gene, J gene, CDR3 DNA, CDR3 protein. D genes are given only for firm matches. Expanded clones are given a class, and other clones once, few, many or no size at all.

d_call: TRBD1; clone_size: NA; v_call: TRBV9; j_call: TRBJ2-2; cdr3_nt: TGTGCCAGCAGCGTCGACAGGGAGAACACCGGGGAGCTGTTTTTT; cdr3_aa: CASSVDRENTGELFF
d_call: NA; clone_size: NA; v_call: TRBV27; j_call: TRBJ1-5; cdr3_nt: TGTGCCAGCAGTTTAGAAGGGAGCCCCAATCAGCCCCAGCATTTT; cdr3_aa: CASSLEGSPNQPQHF
d_call: NA; clone_size: NA; v_call: TRBV5-8; j_call: TRBJ1-6; cdr3_nt: TGTGCCAGCAGCTTGAGCAGGGCCTATTCACCCCTCCACTTT; cdr3_aa: CASSLSRAYSPLHF
d_call: NA; clone_size: NA; v_call: TRBV7-2; j_call: TRBJ2-1; cdr3_nt: TGTGCCAGCAGCTTAAGCCCCACGGGGTCTGAGCAGTTCTTC; cdr3_aa: CASSLSPTGSEQFF
d_call: TRBD1; clone_size: NA; v_call: TRBV18; j_call: TRBJ1-2; cdr3_nt: TGTGCCAGCTCACCGACCAGGGGGGACTATGGCTACACCTTC; cdr3_aa: CASSPTRGDYGYTF
d_call: NA; clone_size: NA; v_call: TRBV7-3; j_call: TRBJ2-1; cdr3_nt: TGTGCCAGCAGCTCAGGACTTGACCCCCATGAGCAGTTCTTC; cdr3_aa: CASSSGLDPHEQFF
d_call: NA; clone_size: NA; v_call: TRBV14; j_call: TRBJ1-1; cdr3_nt: TGTGCCAGCAGCCGAACCGCAGGGGCTGAAGCTTTCTTT; cdr3_aa: CASSRTAGAEAFF
d_call: NA; clone_size: NA; v_call: TRBV3-1/TRBV3-2; j_call: TRBJ1-2; cdr3_nt: TGTGCCAGCAGCTATGGGCAGGGTGGCTACACCTTC; cdr3_aa: CASSYGQGGYTF
d_call: NA; clone_size: NA; v_call: TRBV11-1; j_call: TRBJ2-4; cdr3_nt: TGTGCCAGCAGCTTCAGGACAAAAAACATTCAGTACTTC; cdr3_aa: CASSFRTKNIQYF
d_call: NA; clone_size: NA; v_call: TRBV20-1; j_call: TRBJ2-2; cdr3_nt: TGCAGTGCTAGTAAGGGGCTCGGGGAGCTGTTTTTT; cdr3_aa: CSASKGLGELFF
d_call: NA; clone_size: NA; v_call: TRBV7-2; j_call: TRBJ2-7; cdr3_nt: TGTGCCAGCAGCCTCCGTGTTGGAGGGATCTCCTACGAGCAGTACTTC; cdr3_aa: CASSLRVGGISYEQYF
d_call: NA; clone_size: NA; v_call: TRBV6-5; j_call: TRBJ2-5; cdr3_nt: TGTGCCAGCAGTTACTACGGACAGGGAGGGGAGACCCAGTACTTC; cdr3_aa: CASSYYGQGGETQYF
d_call: NA; clone_size: few; v_call: TRBV9; j_call: TRBJ1-1; cdr3_nt: TGTGCCAGCAGCGTAGCACAGGGCGGCTGGGCTGAAGCTTTCTTT; cdr3_aa: CASSVAQGGWAEAFF
d_call: TRBD2; clone_size: NA; v_call: TRBV7-2; j_call: TRBJ2-7; cdr3_nt: TGTGCCAGCAGCCTTGAGGGACTAGGGGCATACGAGCAGTACTTC; cdr3_aa: CASSLEGLGAYEQYF
d_call: TRBD1; clone_size: NA; v_call: TRBV6-5; j_call: TRBJ2-2; cdr3_nt: TGTGCCACCCGCCCGGGACAGGGGGCAACCGGGGAGCTGTTTTTT; cdr3_aa: CATRPGQGATGELFF
d_call: TRBD2; clone_size: NA; v_call: TRBV5-4; j_call: TRBJ2-1; cdr3_nt: TGTGCCAGCAGTGTCGGTAGCGGGGGGTTCTACAATGAGCAGTTCTTC; cdr3_aa: CASSVGSGGFYNEQFF
d_call: TRBD1; clone_size: NA; v_call: TRBV18; j_call: TRBJ2-7; cdr3_nt: TGTGCCAGCTCACCAACAGGGGTTAGGCACGAGCAGTACTTC; cdr3_aa: CASSPTGVRHEQYF
d_call: TRBD1; clone_size: NA; v_call: TRBV3-1/TRBV3-2; j_call: TRBJ1-6; cdr3_nt: TGTGCCAGCATCAGAAACAGGGGACAGGGGTATAATTCACCCCTCCACTTT; cdr3_aa: CASIRNRGQGYNSPLHF
d_call: TRBD1; clone_size: NA; v_call: TRBV28; j_call: TRBJ2-7; cdr3_nt: TGTGCCAGCAGAAAGGACAGGGAGCACTACGAGCAGTACTTC; cdr3_aa: CASRKDREHYEQYF
d_call: TRBD1; clone_size: NA; v_call: TRBV6-4; j_call: TRBJ1-1; cdr3_nt: TGTGCCAGCAAGCTTACCGGGACAGGGGGCGCTTTCACTGAAGCTTTCTTT; cdr3_aa: CASKLTGTGGAFTEAFF
d_call: TRBD2; clone_size: NA; v_call: TRBV6-1; j_call: TRBJ2-3; cdr3_nt: TGTGCCAGCAGTGTTACCGGGACTAGCGGGGGGCGCACAGATACGCAGTATTTT; cdr3_aa: CASSVTGTSGGRTDTQYF
d_call: NA; clone_size: NA; v_call: TRBV18; j_call: TRBJ2-7; cdr3_nt: TGTGCCAGCTCACCCTCAAGTCACGGCTCCTACGAGCAGTACTTC; cdr3_aa: CASSPSSHGSYEQYF
d_call: TRBD2; clone_size: once; v_call: TRBV3-1/TRBV3-2; j_call: TRBJ2-7; cdr3_nt: TGTGCCAGCAGCCTGGGTCCGGGACTAGAAGAGGGGGTTTACTGCGAGCAGTACTTC; cdr3_aa: CASSLGPGLEEGVYCEQYF
d_call: NA; clone_size: NA; v_call: TRBV19; j_call: TRBJ1-2; cdr3_nt: TGTGCCAGTAGTCCAGACAGTAGAGCCCTCGGGTTCTATGGCTACACCTTC; cdr3_aa: CASSPDSRALGFYGYTF
d_call: NA; clone_size: NA; v_call: TRBV9; j_call: TRBJ1-5; cdr3_nt: TGTGCCAGCAGCCCCACACAGGAGATTTGGCCCCAGCATTTT; cdr3_aa: CASSPTQEIWPQHF
d_call: TRBD1; clone_size: few; v_call: TRBV19; j_call: TRBJ1-1; cdr3_nt: TGTGCCTCTCGGGACAGGGGGAACACTGAAGCTTTCTTT; cdr3_aa: CASRDRGNTEAFF
d_call: NA; clone_size: NA; v_call: TRBV19; j_call: TRBJ2-1; cdr3_nt: TGTGCCAGTAGTCCCAGTGAGCGGTCCTACAATGAGCAGTTCTTC; cdr3_aa: CASSPSERSYNEQFF
d_call: NA; clone_size: NA; v_call: TRBV3-1/TRBV3-2; j_call: TRBJ2-7; cdr3_nt: TGTGCCAGCAGCCAAGGAGTGACTAGTAACGAGCAGTACTTC; cdr3_aa: CASSQGVTSNEQYF
d_call: TRBD1; clone_size: NA; v_call: TRBV3-1/TRBV3-2; j_call: TRBJ1-2; cdr3_nt: TGTGCCAGCAGCAACCGACAGGGTTCGATAGGCTACACCTTC; cdr3_aa: CASSNRQGSIGYTF
d_call: NA; clone_size: once; v_call: TRBV19; j_call: TRBJ2-2; cdr3_nt: TGTGCCAGTAGTACACAGGAGACCGGGGAGCTGTTTTTT; cdr3_aa: CASSTQETGELFF
d_call: TRBD2; clone_size: NA; v_call: TRBV19; j_call: TRBJ2-5; cdr3_nt: TGTGCCAGTAGTACGGGACTAGCGGGGGGACAAGAGACCCAGTACTTC; cdr3_aa: CASSTGLAGGQETQYF
d_call: TRBD2; clone_size: NA; v_call: TRBV27; j_call: TRBJ2-1; cdr3_nt: TGTGCCAGCAGTCTAGACCTAGCGGGAGGAAAAAATGAGCAGTTCTTC; cdr3_aa: CASSLDLAGGKNEQFF
d_call: NA; clone_size: NA; v_call: TRBV19; j_call: TRBJ2-3; cdr3_nt: TGTGCCAGTAGTAAGGGCAGGGGGGCAGATACGCAGTATTTT; cdr3_aa: CASSKGRGADTQYF